The sequence of this TCR beta chain was determined in a study of T cell responses to AZD1222 COVID-19 vaccine. Points from the study as a whole: Sampled repertoires all dated from after the peak T cell response. At baseline, just six AZD1222 recipients tested seropositive. Across spike, vaccine-associated CD4 TCRs were found, dominant at 160-218 and 743-854.

The data were produced by immunoSEQ multiplex PCR, yet TCRdb's version contains in-frame clones alone and is incomplete. Of roughly 99,000 clones in the sample, 70% to 90% are singletons; the top ten hold around 4.5%. This CDR3 spans 16 amino acids. V lost 6 bases and J lost 0; bases outside the gene matches: 7. CDR1 LNHDA and CDR2 SQIVND come from the germline V gene (reference sequence). With respect to this clone: Its target is not known.

Source: peripheral blood, taken 28 days after the second AZD1222 dose. The receptor was isolated from an adult who received the AZD1222 COVID-19 vaccine. The chain uses TRBV19 and TRBJ1-5; 8 positions match TRBD1. The CDR3 nucleotides read TGTGCCAGTAGGTACAAGGACAGGGCTAGCAATCAGCCCCAGCATTTT. Protein product: CASRYKDRASNQPQHF.